Presented here are 23 T cell receptor beta chains from one specimen sequenced in a study of shared clonotypes between healthy human individuals. Measured with immunoSEQ multiplex PCR; TCRdb has only the in-frame clones, and not every one. The sample holds about 1.5 million clones, around 95% seen once. The sequencing sample was made of naive CD4+ T cells sorted from blood. Subset here: CD45RA+ positively selected. Receptors originate from a man aged 25-45 years in good health.

The rearrangement links TRBV19 to TRBJ1-5, with TRBD1 identical over 12 bases. Germline V gene lookup returns CDR1 LNHDA and CDR2 SQIVND (reference sequence). J lost 6 bases, V lost 6 bases, and 9 bases had no gene match. The CDR3 is 16 residues long. The chain's CDR3 is CASRSTGTGGFQPQHF. The CDR3 nucleotides read TGTGCCAGTAGGTCAACCGGGACAGGGGGCTTTCAGCCCCAGCATTTT.

V is TRBV28 and J is TRBJ2-7, with unresolved D. Germline V gene sequence: CDR1 MDHEN, CDR2 SYDVKM. The CDR3 contains 13 residues. Trimming stripped 2 bases from V and 3 bases from J, with 8 bases between. The CDR3 nucleotides are TGTGCCAGCAGTTTAGAGACCGACTACGAGCAGTACTTC. It specifies CASSLETDYEQYF.

This chain connects TRBV13 to TRBJ2-1; a weak D match, TRBD2 (7 bases). Trimming shortened V by 4 bases and J by 9 bases, and 22 bases separated the two germline ends. The CDR3 extends over 16 amino acids. Germline V gene lookup returns CDR1 PRHDT and CDR2 FYEKMQ (reference sequence). The CDR3 nucleotides read TGTGCCAGCAGCTCCCTCACGGGGGGCGTGAGAATTGAGCAGTTCTTC. This codes for CASSSLTGGVRIEQFF. The variable domain in full, completed from reference TRBV13 and TRBJ2-1, reads AAGVIQSPRHLIKEKRETATLKCYPIPRHDTVYWYQQGPGQDPQFLISFYEKMQSDKGSIPDRFSAQQFSDYHSELNMSSLELGDSALYFCASSSLTGGVRIEQFFGPGTRLTVL.

The genes are TRBV4-1 and TRBJ2-2, with 13 bases that match TRBD2. V lost 0 bases to trimming and J lost 10 bases; unmatched junction nucleotides: 11. This CDR3 is built from 18 residues. Per the germline V gene, CDR1 is MGHRA and CDR2 is YSYEKL. CDR3 nucleotide sequence: TGCGCCAGCAGCCAAGATAGGACTAGCGGGAGCTCCCCCAAGGAGCTGTTTTTT. Encoded protein: CASSQDRTSGSSPKELFF.

This chain uses TRBV10-1 with TRBJ1-1, with 7 nucleotides matching TRBD1. The CDR3 loop spans 17 amino acids. Trimming removed 5 bases from V and 1 base from J; junction bases left unmatched: 13. Looked up from germline, CDR1 is WNHNN and CDR2 is SYGVQD (reference sequence). The CDR3 loop is CASSPTARQGSNTEAFF. CDR3 DNA: TGCGCCAGCAGTCCCACAGCCCGACAGGGTTCGAACACTGAAGCTTTCTTT.

The chain links TRBV7-2 to TRBJ2-1; 7 nucleotides match TRBD1. V dropped 3 bases and J dropped 11; count of bases not matched to a gene: 1. This CDR3 region has 11 residues. In germline, CDR1 is SGHTA, CDR2 FQGNSA. CDR3 loop: CASSLGQKQFF. The CDR3 nucleotides are TGTGCCAGCAGCTTGGGACAGAAGCAGTTCTTC.

For the CDR3, the DNA is TGTGCCAGCAGCTTATCAGGGACCTTGGCGAATGAGCAGTTCTTC. Translating it yields CASSLSGTLANEQFF. The chain couples TRBV5-6 to TRBJ2-1; D is possibly TRBD1 or TRBD2 (5 bases each). This CDR3 has 15 residues. V was shortened by 2 bases and J by 7 bases, with 16 bases between the two germline ends. Germline V gives CDR1 SGHDT, CDR2 YYEEEE.

The genes are TRBV5-4 and TRBJ2-2; D might be TRBD2 (6 bases). The CDR3 is made up of 15 amino acids. Germline values: CDR1 SGHNT, CDR2 YYREEE (reference sequence). The V gene lost 5 bases and the J gene lost 2 bases, with 13 bases spanning the gap. The CDR3 bases are TGTGCCAGCAGGAGGGGACTGGAAAACACCGGGGAGCTGTTTTTT. Translating it yields CASRRGLENTGELFF.

This clone was detected once. The genes are TRBV6-4 and TRBJ2-1; no reliable D call. This CDR3 is 13 amino acids long. Germline loops: CDR1 MRHNA, CDR2 SNTAGT. Deletions cut 6 bases from V and 8 bases from J, with 14 bases between. The chain's CDR3 is CASSQYPWDEQFF. Here the CDR3 DNA reads TGTGCCAGCAGCCAATATCCTTGGGATGAGCAGTTCTTC.

This sequence joins TRBV7-6 and TRBJ2-7; 7 bases align to TRBD2. The germline CDR1 and CDR2 sequences are SGHVS and FNYEAQ. The V segment lost 2 bases and the J segment 2 bases; nucleotides outside the gene matches: 9. The length of the CDR3 is 16 residues. CDR3: CASSLSSLATAYEQYF. Here the CDR3 DNA reads TGTGCCAGCAGCTTATCATCACTAGCGACAGCCTACGAGCAGTACTTC.

The rearrangement joins TRBV4-1 to TRBJ2-7; TRBD2 aligns across 8 bases. CDR3 length equals 15 residues. After removal of 3 bases from V and 7 bases from J, the junction contained 11 bases not matched to a gene. The germline V gene encodes CDR1 MGHRA and CDR2 YSYEKL. Here the CDR3 reads CASSHRQAGAGEQYF. The CDR3 DNA is TGCGCCAGCAGCCACCGCCAAGCGGGAGCTGGGGAGCAGTACTTC.

In this sample, this clone turned up once. V is TRBV18 and J is TRBJ2-1; 12 bases are a match to TRBD2. CDR3 length: 17 residues. V was pared by 5 bases and J by 0 bases, with 5 bases of the junction left unmatched. CDR1 and CDR2 from the germline V gene are KGHSH and LQKENI. The CDR3 loop reads CASSEGLAGSSYNEQFF. CDR3 bases: TGTGCCAGCTCAGAGGGACTAGCGGGTAGCTCCTACAATGAGCAGTTCTTC.

In this sample, this clone turned up once. The chain is built from TRBV6-1 and TRBJ2-5; the D call may be TRBD1 or TRBD2 (5 bases each). Germline-derived CDR1 and CDR2 are MNHNS and SASEGT. The V and J ends lost 6 bases and 5 bases respectively, with 19 bases between them. The CDR3 is 15 amino acids. The CDR3 is CASRPTARGLETQYF. The CDR3, as DNA: TGTGCCAGCAGACCGACAGCCCGGGGATTGGAGACCCAGTACTTC.

V gene TRBV18 combines with J gene TRBJ2-7; D not certain. CDR1 KGHSH and CDR2 LQKENI come from the germline V gene. The length of the CDR3 is 12 residues. Trimming stripped 5 bases from V and 7 bases from J, with 12 bases between. CDR3 DNA sequence: TGTGCCAGCTCAACTGCGTTTAGGGAGCAGTACTTC. The encoded protein is CASSTAFREQYF.

This sequence joins TRBV5-4 and TRBJ2-5; D is possibly TRBD2 (6 bases). CDR1 and CDR2 from the germline V gene are SGHNT and YYREEE (reference sequence). The CDR3 loop spans 13 amino acids. Trimming removed 3 bases at V and 4 bases at J, with 10 bases between. The CDR3 bases are TGTGCCAGCAGCTCCGCGACTAGAGAGACCCAGTACTTC. This encodes CASSSATRETQYF.

This clone was detected once. The chain has TRBV2 and TRBJ2-5; 10 bases agree with TRBD1. The CDR3 extends over 16 amino acids. Germline V CDR1 and CDR2: SNHLY, FYNNEI. V was clipped by 8 bases and J by 7 bases; unmatched bases: 16. The DNA of the CDR3 is TGTGCCAGCTTGGGGCCGGGACAGGGGTTGGGAGGGACCCAGTACTTC. Translated: CASLGPGQGLGGTQYF.

The chain uses TRBV9 and TRBJ2-3; the D is unclear. Trimming took 4 bases from V and 0 from J, leaving 18 bases between them. CDR1 and CDR2 from the germline V gene are SGDLS and YYNGEE. The CDR3 is 17 residues long. The CDR3 DNA is TGTGCCAGCAGCCCGTCGGTAGGGTCGTCTAGCACAGATACGCAGTATTTT. It specifies CASSPSVGSSSTDTQYF.

V and J are TRBV5-6 and TRBJ2-7, with D unresolved. Germline-derived CDR1 and CDR2 are SGHDT and YYEEEE. There are 12 residues in the CDR3. Trimming stripped 3 bases from V and 4 bases from J, with 8 bases between. The CDR3 region has the DNA TGTGCCAGCAGCTCCCTCGGATACGAGCAGTACTTC. Its translation is CASSSLGYEQYF.

The chain employs TRBV6-6 and TRBJ2-2, with D perhaps being TRBD1 or TRBD2 (5 bases each). The CDR3 runs 15 residues. V lost 6 bases and J lost 6, with 17 bases in between. Germline V CDR1 and CDR2: MNHNY, SVGAGI (reference sequence). CDR3 residues: CASRPTGLRAGELFF. Written as DNA, the CDR3 is TGTGCCAGCAGACCTACGGGGCTCAGGGCCGGGGAGCTGTTTTTT.

The gene calls are TRBV7-2 and TRBJ2-1; 10 nucleotides align to TRBD1. CDR1 is SGHTA, CDR2 FQGNSA, per germline. Trimming took 4 bases from V and 4 from J; bases not matched to a gene: 4. The CDR3 covers 15 residues. This CDR3 is CASSSGQGWYNEQFF. Here the CDR3 DNA reads TGTGCCAGCAGCTCGGGACAGGGGTGGTACAATGAGCAGTTCTTC.

The chain has TRBV10-1 and TRBJ1-2, with TRBD1 identical over 9 bases. Trimming cost V 10 bases and J 5 bases; bases outside gene matches: 17. The CDR3 contains 16 residues. CDR1 and CDR2 from the germline V gene are WNHNN and SYGVQD (reference sequence). The CDR3 spells CAITGDRDPRTYGYTF. DNA of the CDR3: TGCGCCATTACAGGGGACAGGGATCCAAGAACGTATGGCTACACCTTC.

The chain uses TRBV18 and TRBJ1-1; 10 bases fit TRBD1. Trimming took 0 bases from V and 5 from J; bases not matched to a gene: 6. The germline V gene encodes CDR1 KGHSH and CDR2 LQKENI. The CDR3 is 16 amino acids. CDR3 amino acids: CASSPPIWTGGTEAFF. CDR3 nucleotide sequence: TGTGCCAGCTCACCACCGATTTGGACAGGGGGGACTGAAGCTTTCTTT.

The chain employs TRBV5-4 and TRBJ2-7, with 11 bases aligning to TRBD1. The CDR3 is 15 amino acids. Germline trimming cut 0 bases from V and 3 bases from J; bases unmatched to any gene: 2. The germline V gene encodes CDR1 SGHNT and CDR2 YYREEE (reference sequence). The CDR3 coding sequence is TGTGCCAGCAGCTTGGGGACAGGGGGCCTCTACGAGCAGTACTTC. It yields the protein CASSLGTGGLYEQYF. Drawing the rest from reference TRBV5-4 and TRBJ2-7, the complete variable domain is ETGVTQSPTHLIKTRGQQVTLRCSSQSGHNTVSWYQQALGQGPQFIFQYYREEENGRGNFPPRFSGLQFPNYSSELNVNALELDDSALYLCASSLGTGGLYEQYFGPGTRLTVT.